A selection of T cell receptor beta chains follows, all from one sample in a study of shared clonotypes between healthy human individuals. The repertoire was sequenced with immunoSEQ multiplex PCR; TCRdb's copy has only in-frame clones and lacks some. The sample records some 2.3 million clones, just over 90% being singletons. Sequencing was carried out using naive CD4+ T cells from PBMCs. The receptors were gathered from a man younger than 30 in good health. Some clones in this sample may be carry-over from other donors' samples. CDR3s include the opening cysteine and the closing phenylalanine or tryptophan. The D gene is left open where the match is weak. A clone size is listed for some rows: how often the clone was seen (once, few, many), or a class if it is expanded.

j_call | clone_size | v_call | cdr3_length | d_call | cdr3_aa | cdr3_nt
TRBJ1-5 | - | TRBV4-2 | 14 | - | CASRGSGINQPQHF | TGTGCCAGCAGGGGATCGGGGATAAATCAGCCCCAGCATTTT
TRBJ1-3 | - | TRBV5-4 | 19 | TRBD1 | CASSLGFGTGGYSGNTIYF | TGTGCCAGCAGCCTCGGATTCGGGACAGGCGGATACTCTGGAAACACCATATATTTT
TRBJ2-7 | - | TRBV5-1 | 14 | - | CASSLGQVKNEQYF | TGCGCCAGCAGCTTGGGTCAGGTTAAGAACGAGCAGTACTTC
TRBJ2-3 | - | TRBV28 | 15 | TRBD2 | CASSPSGRGGDTQYF | TGTGCCAGCAGTCCAAGCGGGAGGGGCGGAGATACGCAGTATTTT
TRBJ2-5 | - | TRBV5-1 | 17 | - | CASGRGSNDVRAETQYF | TGCGCCAGCGGCAGGGGCTCCAACGACGTGCGGGCGGAGACCCAGTACTTC
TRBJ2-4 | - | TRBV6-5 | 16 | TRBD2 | CASSSAGTSGRGHQYF | TGTGCCAGCAGTTCGGCCGGGACTAGCGGGAGGGGACATCAGTACTTC
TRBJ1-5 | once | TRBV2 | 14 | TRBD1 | CASSGTGSTQPQHF | TGTGCCAGCAGTGGGACAGGTTCGACTCAGCCCCAGCATTTT
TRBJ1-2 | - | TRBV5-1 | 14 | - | CASSPEAGNYGYTF | TGCGCCAGCAGCCCCGAGGCAGGGAACTATGGCTACACCTTC
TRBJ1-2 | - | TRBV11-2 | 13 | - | CASSPLKDYGYTF | TGTGCCAGCAGCCCACTTAAGGACTATGGCTACACCTTC
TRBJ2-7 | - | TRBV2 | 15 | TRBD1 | CASSAAGTGKYEQYF | TGTGCCAGCTCCGCAGCCGGGACAGGGAAATACGAGCAGTACTTC
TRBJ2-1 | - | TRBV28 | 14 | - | CASYERGRYNEQFF | TGTGCCAGCTACGAACGGGGGAGGTACAATGAGCAGTTCTTC
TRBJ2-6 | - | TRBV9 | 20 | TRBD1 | CASSDAPGTGFVTGANVLTF | TGTGCCAGCAGCGATGCCCCCGGGACAGGGTTTGTCACTGGGGCCAACGTCCTGACTTTC
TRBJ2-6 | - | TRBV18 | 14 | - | CASSPTAGANVLTF | TGTGCCAGCTCCCCAACGGCTGGGGCCAACGTCCTGACTTTC
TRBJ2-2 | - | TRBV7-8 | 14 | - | CASSLWGRTGELFF | TGTGCCAGCAGCTTATGGGGGCGCACCGGGGAGCTGTTTTTT
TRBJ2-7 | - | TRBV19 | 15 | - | CPFKQTGRSPYEQYF | TGTCCCTTCAAACAAACGGGGAGGTCGCCCTACGAGCAGTACTTC
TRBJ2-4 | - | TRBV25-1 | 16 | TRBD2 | CASSDLAGGAGNIQYF | TGTGCCAGCAGTGACCTAGCGGGAGGGGCTGGAAACATTCAGTACTTC
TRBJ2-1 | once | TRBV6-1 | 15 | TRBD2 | CASSGGLAGNNEQFF | TGTGCCAGCAGTGGGGGACTAGCGGGAAACAATGAGCAGTTCTTC
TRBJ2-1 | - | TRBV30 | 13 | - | CAWSKMTIDEQFF | TGTGCCTGGAGCAAGATGACTATCGATGAGCAGTTCTTC
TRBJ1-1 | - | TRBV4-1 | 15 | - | CASSQGPGPNTEAFF | TGCGCCAGCAGCCAAGGCCCAGGGCCGAACACTGAAGCTTTCTTT
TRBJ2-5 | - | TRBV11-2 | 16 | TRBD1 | CASSLAFQGAGETQYF | TGTGCCAGCAGCTTAGCCTTCCAGGGGGCGGGGGAGACCCAGTACTTC
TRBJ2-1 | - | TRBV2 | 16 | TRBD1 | CASSLDRVGFYNEQFF | TGTGCCAGCAGTCTCGACAGGGTCGGTTTTTACAATGAGCAGTTCTTC
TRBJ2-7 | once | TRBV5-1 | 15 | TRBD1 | CASSSGTVLSYEQYF | TGCGCCAGCAGCTCCGGGACAGTCCTCTCCTACGAGCAGTACTTC
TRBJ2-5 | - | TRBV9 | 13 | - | CASSRTVQETQYF | TGTGCCAGCAGCAGGACAGTCCAAGAGACCCAGTACTTC
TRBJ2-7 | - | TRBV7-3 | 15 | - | CASSLGSGTAYEQYF | TGTGCCAGCAGCTTAGGCTCCGGGACCGCCTACGAGCAGTACTTC
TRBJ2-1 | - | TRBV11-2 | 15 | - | CASSSAGAAYNEQFF | TGTGCCAGCAGCTCCGCGGGGGCGGCCTACAATGAGCAGTTCTTC
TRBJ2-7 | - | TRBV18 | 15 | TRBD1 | CASSPSTGGWYEQYF | TGTGCCAGCTCACCCTCGACAGGGGGTTGGTACGAGCAGTACTTC
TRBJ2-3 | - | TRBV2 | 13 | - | CASGGISTDTQYF | TGTGCCAGCGGGGGGATCAGCACAGATACGCAGTATTTT
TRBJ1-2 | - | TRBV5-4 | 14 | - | CASRGDLRGGGYTF | TGTGCCAGCAGAGGGGACCTCCGGGGTGGTGGCTACACCTTC
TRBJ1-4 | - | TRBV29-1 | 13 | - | CSVDGQTNEKLFF | TGCAGCGTTGATGGCCAAACTAATGAAAAACTGTTTTTT
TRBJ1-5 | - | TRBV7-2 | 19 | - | CASSSRRVLARNPNQPQHF | TGTGCCAGCAGCTCGCGCCGAGTGTTGGCACGGAACCCCAATCAGCCCCAGCATTTT
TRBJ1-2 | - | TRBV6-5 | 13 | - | CASSYSGMGGYTF | TGTGCCAGCAGTTACTCGGGGATGGGTGGCTACACCTTC
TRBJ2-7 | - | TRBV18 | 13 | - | CASSPQAEYEQYF | TGTGCCAGCTCACCCCAGGCGGAGTACGAGCAGTACTTC
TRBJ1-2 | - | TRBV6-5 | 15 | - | CASSTRSGGGSGYTF | TGTGCCAGCAGTACCCGATCGGGGGGAGGAAGTGGCTACACCTTC
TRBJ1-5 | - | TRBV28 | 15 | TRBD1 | CASSGGRVSNQPQHF | TGTGCCAGCTCAGGGGGCCGGGTCTCCAATCAGCCCCAGCATTTT
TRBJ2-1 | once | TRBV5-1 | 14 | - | CASSPDSSYNEQFF | TGCGCCAGCAGCCCCGACAGCTCCTACAATGAGCAGTTCTTC
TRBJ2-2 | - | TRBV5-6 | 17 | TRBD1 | CASSLVGLTGQTGELFF | TGTGCCAGCAGCTTGGTTGGGTTGACAGGGCAGACCGGGGAGCTGTTTTTT
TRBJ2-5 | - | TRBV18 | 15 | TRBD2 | CASSRGLAGEETQYF | TGTGCCAGCTCACGGGGACTAGCGGGAGAGGAGACCCAGTACTTC
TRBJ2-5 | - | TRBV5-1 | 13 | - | CASSPEWGETQYF | TGCGCCAGCAGCCCGGAATGGGGGGAGACCCAGTACTTC
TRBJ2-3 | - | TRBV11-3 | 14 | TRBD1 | CASSRGAGGGTQYF | TGTGCCAGCAGCAGGGGGGCAGGGGGCGGAACGCAGTATTTT
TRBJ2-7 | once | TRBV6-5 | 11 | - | CASSHGLEQYF | TGTGCCAGCAGTCACGGACTCGAGCAGTACTTC
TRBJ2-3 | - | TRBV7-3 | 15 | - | CASSPVGGRTDTQYF | TGTGCCAGCAGCCCCGTGGGGGGGCGAACGGATACGCAGTATTTT
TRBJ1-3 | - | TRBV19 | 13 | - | CASSPGIGNTIYF | TGTGCCAGTAGCCCCGGGATCGGAAACACCATATATTTT
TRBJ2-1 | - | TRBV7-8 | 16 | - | CASSPHRLLGGNEQFF | TGTGCCAGCAGCCCACACCGGCTTTTGGGGGGCAATGAGCAGTTCTTC
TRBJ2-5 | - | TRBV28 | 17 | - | CASSGAGAGRYQETQYF | TGTGCCAGCAGTGGTGCAGGGGCAGGGAGGTACCAAGAGACCCAGTACTTC
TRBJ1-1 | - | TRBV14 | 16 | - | CASSRRTAGRATEAFF | TGTGCCAGCAGCCGCAGAACGGCGGGAAGGGCCACTGAAGCTTTCTTT
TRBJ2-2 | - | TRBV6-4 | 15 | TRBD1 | CASSRQGARTGELFF | TGTGCCAGCAGTAGACAGGGGGCGCGCACCGGGGAGCTGTTTTTT
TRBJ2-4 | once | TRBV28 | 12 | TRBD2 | CASSGDYSPQYF | TGTGCCAGCAGTGGGGACTACTCCCCACAGTACTTC
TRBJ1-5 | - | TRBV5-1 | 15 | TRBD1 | CASSPLTGAGQPQHF | TGCGCCAGCAGCCCGCTAACAGGGGCCGGTCAGCCCCAGCATTTT
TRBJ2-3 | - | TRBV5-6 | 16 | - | CASSPAGTGRADTQYF | TGTGCCAGCAGCCCGGCCGGGACGGGGCGTGCAGATACGCAGTATTTT
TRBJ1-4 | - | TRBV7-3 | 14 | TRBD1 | CASSRTGMGEKLFF | TGTGCCAGCAGCCGGACAGGGATGGGTGAAAAACTGTTTTTT
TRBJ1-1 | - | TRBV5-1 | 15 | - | CASSFGAGMNTEAFF | TGCGCCAGCAGCTTCGGAGCAGGGATGAACACTGAAGCTTTCTTT
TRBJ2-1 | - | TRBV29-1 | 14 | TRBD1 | CSVPGTGNNNEQFF | TGCAGCGTCCCCGGGACAGGGAATAACAATGAGCAGTTCTTC
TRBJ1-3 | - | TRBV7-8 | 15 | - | CASSLMYRSGNTIYF | TGTGCCAGCAGCTTAATGTATCGCTCTGGAAACACCATATATTTT
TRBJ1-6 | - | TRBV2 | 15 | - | CASSAETAGNSPLHF | TGTGCCAGCAGTGCCGAGACAGCAGGCAATTCACCCCTCCACTTT
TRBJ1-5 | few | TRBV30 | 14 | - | CAWTTGISNQPQHF | TGTGCCTGGACTACAGGGATTAGCAATCAGCCCCAGCATTTT